This passage covers 28 T cell receptor beta chains from one sample sequenced in a study of Graves' ophthalmopathy and Graves' hyperthyroidism. The TCR beta CDR3 regions underwent amplification from RNA transcripts. RT-PCR with HTBI primers came first, then second-round multiplex PCR. In TCRdb, the multiplex PCR reads were re-called with MiXCR into one record per CDR3 protein. Among 230,000 or so distinct CDR3 sequences listed, about 47% were seen once. Sequenced: peripheral blood. The receptor source for this set is an adult man with Graves' ophthalmopathy.

The gene calls are TRBV12-3 or TRBV12-4 and TRBJ1-2, with TRBD1 matching 8 bases. There are 15 residues in the CDR3. Trimming took 3 bases from V and 1 from J; bases not matched to a gene: 4. CDR3 DNA sequence: TGTGCCAGCAGTTTCGGCAGGGGGCTTAACTATGGCTACACCTTC. Encoded protein: CASSFGRGLNYGYTF.

This rearrangement joins TRBV6-1 to TRBJ1-2, with TRBD1 as a possible D gene (6 bases). Germline assignment: CDR1 MNHNS and CDR2 SASEGT. Trimming pared 6 bases from V and 4 bases from J, leaving 15 bases between. This CDR3 spans 14 amino acids. DNA for the CDR3: TGTGCCAGCAGCGGCCCGGGACAACTCTATGGCTACACCTTC. This codes for CASSGPGQLYGYTF.

The chain employs TRBV29-1 and TRBJ1-3; D perhaps matches TRBD1 (5 bases). Trimming removed 4 bases at V and 4 bases at J, with 14 bases between. Germline V lookup: CDR1 SQVTM, CDR2 ANQGSEA. This CDR3 is 14 amino acids long. CDR3 protein: CSVVKRGGGNTIYF. In DNA form, the CDR3 reads TGCAGCGTTGTGAAGAGGGGCGGGGGAAACACCATATATTTT.

V gene TRBV20-1 combines with J gene TRBJ1-2; perhaps TRBD1 as D (5 bases). Germline V lookup: CDR1 DFQATT, CDR2 SNEGSKA (reference sequence). The CDR3 has 12 residues. This chain's CDR3 is CRPVGGDYGYTF. DNA for the CDR3: TGCAGGCCAGTGGGGGGGGACTATGGCTACACCTTC.

The CDR3 is CASRPGSEAFF. The CDR3 DNA reads TGTGCCAGCAGACCAGGGTCTGAAGCTTTCTTT. This chain uses TRBV11-2 with TRBJ1-1, with a tentative D call TRBD1 (5 bases). The length of the CDR3 is 11 residues. Germline V gene sequence: CDR1 SGHAT, CDR2 FQNNGV. Trimming took 6 bases from V and 6 from J, leaving 8 bases between them.

A few counts support this clonotype. The gene calls are TRBV29-1 and TRBJ2-7; weak D call: TRBD1 (6 bases). Deletions cut 2 bases from V and 2 bases from J, with 10 bases between. This CDR3 contains 13 residues. Germline V gene lookup returns CDR1 SQVTM and CDR2 ANQGSEA. The CDR3 DNA follows: TGCAGCGTTGAACGTGGGGACACCTACGAGCAGTACTTC. Translated, it gives CSVERGDTYEQYF.

CDR3 coding DNA: TGTGCCAGCAAGACCTCCCGGACGGGTTCCTACGAGCAGTACTTC. This encodes CASKTSRTGSYEQYF. V usage is TRBV2 and J usage is TRBJ2-7; D is undetermined. Germline V gene data show CDR1 as SNHLY and CDR2 as FYNNEI. The CDR3 consists of 15 residues. The V end was cut by 7 bases, the J end by 1 base, with 17 bases between. The entire variable domain, with the rest obtained from reference TRBV2 and TRBJ2-7, is as follows: EPEVTQTPSHQVTQMGQEVILRCVPISNHLYFYWYRQILGQKVEFLVSFYNNEISEKSEIFDDQFSVERPDGSNFTLKIRSTKLEDSAMYFCASKTSRTGSYEQYFGPGTRLTVT.

For this clonotype: An end of the junction differs from the germline gene, which may be a read error. The chain combines TRBV15 with TRBJ2-5; TRBD1 is a possible D gene (5 bases). This CDR3 spans 13 amino acids. Per germline, CDR1 LNHNV and CDR2 YYDKDF (reference sequence). CDR3 amino acids: CASSFTREETQYF. The CDR3 DNA reads TGTGCCAGCAGCTTTACCAGGGAAGAGACCCAGTACTTC. Variable domain in full (rest from reference TRBV15 and TRBJ2-5): DAMVIQNPRYQVTQFGKPVTLSCSQTLNHNVMYWYQQKSSQAPKLLFHYYDKDFNNEADTPDNFQSRRPNTSFCFLDIRSPGLGDTAMYLCASSFTREETQYFGPGTRLLVL.

Note on this clonotype: One junction end disagrees with the germline gene, perhaps due to a read error. V and J are TRBV12-3 or TRBV12-4 and TRBJ2-7, with 11 nucleotides matching TRBD2. The CDR3 is 16 amino acids. CDR3 nucleotides: TGTGCCAGCAGCTTAGTAGCGGGAGGGCGGGCCTACGAGCAGTACTTC. It yields the protein CASSLVAGGRAYEQYF.

Concerning this clonotype: Compared with germline, one end of the junction differs, possibly owing to a read error. The chain links TRBV7-9 to TRBJ2-5, with TRBD1 matching over 7 bases. Germline lookup yields CDR1 SEHNR and CDR2 FQNEAQ (reference sequence). The CDR3 runs 15 residues. CDR3 sequence (DNA): TGTGCCAGCAGCCGCCAGGACAGGACCCAAGAGACCCGGTACTTC. This encodes CASSRQDRTQETRYF.

The chain links TRBV15 to TRBJ1-1, with D possibly being TRBD1 (6 bases). Germline V CDR1 and CDR2: LNHNV, YYDKDF (reference sequence). V was pared by 0 bases and J by 5 bases, with 10 bases between. This CDR3 comprises 14 residues. The DNA for the CDR3 is TGTGCCACCAGCAGAGAGGAGGGGGGGACTGAAGCTTTCTTT. Translation gives CATSREEGGTEAFF.

Remarks on this clonotype: At one boundary the junction diverges from the germline segment, which might be a read error. This chain uses TRBV10-2 with TRBJ2-7; 10 bases map to TRBD2. The CDR3 consists of 17 residues. Germline loops: CDR1 WSHSY, CDR2 SAAADI. Here the CDR3 DNA reads TGTGCCAGCAGCCAAGATCCGATAGCGGGGGGTTCCTACGAGCAGTACTTC. Translation gives CASSQDPIAGGSYEQYF.

This clonotype showed up just a few times. This sequence joins TRBV4-1 and TRBJ1-5; D is possibly TRBD1 (5 bases). With 1 base removed from V and 3 bases from J, the gap between germline ends came to 7 bases. CDR1 and CDR2 (germline): MGHRA, YSYEKL. The CDR3 is made up of 14 amino acids. CDR3 nucleotide sequence: TGCGCCAGCAGCCAAGGTGGGACCAATCAGCCCCAGCATTTT. Its translation: CASSQGGTNQPQHF.

The chain couples TRBV7-9 to TRBJ2-2, with D possibly matching TRBD1 (6 bases). Trimming stripped 4 bases from V and 0 bases from J, with 12 bases between. Per germline, CDR1 SEHNR and CDR2 FQNEAQ (reference sequence). The CDR3 loop spans 16 amino acids. The CDR3 coding sequence is TGTGCCAGCAGCTCCCTGGACAGCGCGAACACCGGGGAGCTGTTTTTT. This codes for CASSSLDSANTGELFF.

This clonotype was counted once. The rearrangement joins TRBV5-4 to TRBJ2-7, with 13 nucleotides matching TRBD2. Germline-derived CDR1 and CDR2 are SGHNT and YYREEE (reference sequence). Trimming at V came to 4 bases and at J to 5 bases, leaving 6 bases not matched to a gene. The CDR3 totals 15 residues. CDR3 sequence reads: CASSLLAGGLDEQYF. In nucleotides, the CDR3 is TGTGCCAGCAGCCTACTAGCGGGAGGGCTGGACGAGCAGTACTTC.

The sample holds a few counts of this clonotype. The chain joins TRBV9 to TRBJ1-2, with D maybe TRBD1 (6 bases). The CDR3 sequence is 13 residues long. Germline V gives CDR1 SGDLS, CDR2 YYNGEE. Deletions cut 4 bases from V and 7 bases from J, with 14 bases between. In DNA form, the CDR3 reads TGTGCCAGCAGCCCATACAGGGATTTTGGCTACACCTTC. Protein sequence: CASSPYRDFGYTF.

CDR3 sequence (DNA): TGTGCCAGCAGTTTGCACCTGGGAGCAGGGCCCCGGGAGACCCAGTACTTC. Its protein is CASSLHLGAGPRETQYF. The chain uses TRBV12-3 or TRBV12-4 and TRBJ2-5; either TRBD1 or TRBD2 may supply D (5 bases each). This CDR3 contains 17 residues. The germline V and J ends were trimmed by 3 bases and 5 bases, with 22 bases remaining between them.

Only a few counts were recorded for this clonotype. The rearrangement joins TRBV7-9 to TRBJ1-2; 9 nucleotides align to TRBD1. The CDR3 has 15 amino acids. The trim removed 5 bases at V and 0 bases at J, leaving 4 bases unmatched. Germline V CDR1 and CDR2: SEHNR, FQNEAQ (reference sequence). CDR3 sequence reads: CASSARDRANYGYTF. In DNA form, the CDR3 reads TGTGCCAGCAGCGCCCGGGACAGGGCTAACTATGGCTACACCTTC.

The chain has TRBV9 and TRBJ2-2; TRBD2 matches at 10 bases. Germline CDR1 is SGDLS and CDR2 is YYNGEE. Trimming removed 4 bases from V and 2 bases from J; junction bases left unmatched: 5. The CDR3 consists of 16 residues. The CDR3 reads CASSFQRGGNTGELFF. CDR3 coding DNA: TGTGCCAGCAGCTTCCAGCGGGGGGGAAACACCGGGGAGCTGTTTTTT.

The sample holds a few counts of this clonotype. The rearrangement uses TRBV6-6 and TRBJ1-2; no definite D call. The length of the CDR3 is 14 residues. V lost 4 bases and J 1 base, leaving 10 bases between the germline ends. Germline CDR1 and CDR2: MNHNY and SVGAGI (reference sequence). The CDR3 bases are TGTGCCAGCAGTTCACACGGGCTTAACTATGGCTACACCTTC. It translates to CASSSHGLNYGYTF.

This clonotype was counted a few times. This chain links TRBV19 with TRBJ2-5, with D perhaps being TRBD1 or TRBD2 (5 bases each). CDR1 LNHDA and CDR2 SQIVND come from the germline V gene (reference sequence). V was trimmed by 3 bases and J by 1 base, leaving 12 bases between them. The length of the CDR3 is 15 residues. The CDR3 DNA follows: TGTGCCAGTAGTATCCGGAGAGGGGTCCAAGAGACCCAGTACTTC. Encoded protein: CASSIRRGVQETQYF.

This clonotype has a handful of counts. Mismatch with germline at one junction end may stem from a read error. The genes are TRBV7-2 and TRBJ2-5; 7 bases line up with TRBD1. Germline CDR1 and CDR2: SGHTA and FQGNSA. There are 14 residues in the CDR3. CDR3 in DNA: TGTGCCAGCAGCTTTGACAGGGACCACGAGACCCAGTACTTC. Its protein product is CASSFDRDHETQYF.

The chain has TRBV29-1 and TRBJ2-2, with 7 bases that match TRBD1. Germline V gene sequence: CDR1 SQVTM, CDR2 ANQGSEA. V dropped 6 bases and J dropped 7; count of bases not matched to a gene: 8. This CDR3 is 13 amino acids long. The DNA of the CDR3 is TGCAGCGTGACAGGGCGGGTCATCGGGGAGCTGTTTTTT. Translating gives CSVTGRVIGELFF.

Of note for this clonotype: A junction boundary mismatches the germline segment, possibly from a read error. The rearrangement links TRBV6-5 to TRBJ1-1; the D is unclear. This CDR3 is 13 amino acids long. Germline V CDR1 and CDR2: MNHEY, SVGAGI. For the CDR3, the DNA is TGTGCCAGCAGTTACCTAGAGGGCACTGAAGCTTCCTTT. Protein product: CASSYLEGTEASF.

The J gene is TRBJ2-5, the V gene TRBV5-8; 7 bases map to TRBD2. J gave up 5 bases and V 7 bases, and 11 bases lay outside the gene matches. The CDR3 sequence is 14 residues long. From germline, CDR1 is SGHTS and CDR2 YDEGEE. CDR3 DNA: TGTGCCAGCTCCCGCAGCGGGGCCAGGGAGACCCAGTACTTC. This sequence encodes CASSRSGARETQYF.

The CDR3 sequence: CSATPGSLLYEQYF. The CDR3 nucleotides are TGCAGTGCTACGCCGGGGTCCCTACTTTACGAGCAGTACTTC. The chain carries TRBV20-1 and TRBJ2-7; TRBD2 is a possible D gene (5 bases). Trimming shortened V by 4 bases and J by 4 bases, and 17 bases separated the two germline ends. The CDR3 has 14 residues. Looked up from germline, CDR1 is DFQATT and CDR2 is SNEGSKA (reference sequence).

This clonotype was seen a handful of times. CDR3 sequence: CATNRDGGANVLTF. DNA of the CDR3: TGTGCCACCAACAGGGACGGTGGGGCCAACGTCCTGACTTTC. The genes are TRBV6-5 and TRBJ2-6; a weak D match, TRBD1 (6 bases). Germline CDR1 and CDR2: MNHEY and SVGAGI. V lost 10 bases and J lost 3, with 13 bases in between. The CDR3 runs 14 residues.

The rearrangement uses TRBV12-3 or TRBV12-4 and TRBJ2-5; a weak D match, TRBD1 (6 bases). Trimming left V 6 bases short and J 2 bases short, with 7 bases between. This CDR3 is built from 12 residues. CDR3 loop: CASSGQQETQYF. As DNA, the CDR3 is TGTGCCAGCAGCGGACAGCAAGAGACCCAGTACTTC.